The present T cell receptor beta chain was sequenced within a study of STAT5B mutations in CD4+ large granular lymphocyte leukemia. In the case of this clone: Its antigen remains unknown.

Either unselected PBMC or bead-purified CD4+, CD4+CD8+, CD57+ or CD56+ cells were sequenced. Deletions cut 1 base from V and 7 bases from J, with 14 bases between. CDR1 SGHNT and CDR2 YENEEA come from the germline V gene. The CDR3 covers 14 residues. General observations from the study: Top patient clones used TRBV06 genes more often: 8/27 versus 2/35 in controls.

The assay was immunoSEQ multiplex PCR, and TCRdb's table has in-frame clones only and misses some. The table shows about 8,100 clones, with more than 70% occurring only once. Sequences were obtained from PBMCs. V is TRBV11-3 and J is TRBJ2-7; D remains ambiguous. The clonotype originates from a woman aged 60-75 years with CD4+ T-cell large granular lymphocyte leukemia. The CDR3 DNA sequence: TGTGCCAGCAGCTTAGGGGCGTCAAACTCGGAGCAGTACTTC. Translated: CASSLGASNSEQYF.